The next 8 T cell receptor beta chains were all read from a single sample in a study of blood T cell repertoires in COVID-19. The assay was immunoSEQ multiplex PCR, and TCRdb's table has in-frame clones only and misses some. The sample records some 150,000 clones, 81% being singletons. The sample consisted of peripheral blood. The receptor set was obtained from a woman aged 60-75 years with active or convalescent COVID-19.

The CDR3 coding sequence is TGTGCCAGCAGCCCAGGTGTGAAGACAGGGAAAACGCTGTTTTTT. Translated, it gives CASSPGVKTGKTLFF. The chain combines TRBV11-2 with TRBJ1-4; 7 bases map to TRBD1. This CDR3 is 15 amino acids long. The germline gives CDR1 SGHAT, CDR2 FQNNGV. With 5 bases clipped from V and 14 bases from J, the junction kept 17 bases outside the gene matches.

The rearrangement uses TRBV6-5 and TRBJ1-2, with a weak D call TRBD1 (5 bases). V was trimmed by 5 bases and J by 0 bases, leaving 13 bases between them. The CDR3 has 15 residues. CDR1 is MNHEY and CDR2 is SVGAGI in the germline V gene. The CDR3 is CASSPTQASNYGYTF. In DNA form, the CDR3 reads TGTGCCAGCAGTCCGACACAGGCATCTAACTATGGCTACACCTTC.

The V call is TRBV2, the J call TRBJ1-2, with D tentatively TRBD1 (5 bases). Germline CDR1 is SNHLY and CDR2 is FYNNEI. The CDR3 contains 13 residues. V lost 6 bases and J lost 4, with 12 bases in between. The CDR3 sequence: CASRTGGSYGYTF. CDR3 coding DNA: TGTGCCAGCAGAACCGGGGGGAGCTATGGCTACACCTTC.

The chain has TRBV27 and TRBJ2-3; 7 nucleotides match TRBD2. V trimming: 6 bases; J trimming: 1 base; junction bases outside the gene matches: 7. Germline assignment: CDR1 MNHEY and CDR2 SMNVEV (reference sequence). The CDR3 contains 15 residues. CDR3 sequence (DNA): TGTGCCAGCAGCCCTGCTAGCGGCCGCACAGATACGCAGTATTTT. Its translation is CASSPASGRTDTQYF.

CDR3 region: CASRGREQETQYF. Here the CDR3 DNA reads TGTGCCAGTAGGGGGCGGGAGCAAGAGACCCAGTACTTC. This chain joins TRBV19 and TRBJ2-5; 7 nucleotides line up with TRBD2. Trimming took 6 bases from V and 2 from J; bases not matched to a gene: 3. The CDR3 runs 13 residues. Germline CDR1 is LNHDA and CDR2 is SQIVND (reference sequence). Drawing the rest from reference TRBV19 and TRBJ2-5, the complete variable domain is DGGITQSPKYLFRKEGQNVTLSCEQNLNHDAMYWYRQDPGQGLRLIYYSQIVNDFQKGDIAEGYSVSREKKESFPLTVTSAQKNPTAFYLCASRGREQETQYFGPGTRLLVL.

Comments on this clone: The same CDR3 arises from other DNA sequences in this sample as well. The rearrangement links TRBV27 to TRBJ1-5; the match to TRBD1 covers 9 bases. Looked up from germline, CDR1 is MNHEY and CDR2 is SMNVEV (reference sequence). The CDR3 spans 15 residues. V was pared by 2 bases and J by 4 bases, with 3 bases of the junction left unmatched. CDR3: CASSLRTGVNQPQHF. The DNA for the CDR3 is TGTGCCAGCAGTTTACGGACAGGGGTAAATCAGCCCCAGCATTTT.

The rearrangement links TRBV6-1 to TRBJ2-2; possibly TRBD2 for D (5 bases). The V end was cut by 2 bases, the J end by 5 bases, with 9 bases between. CDR1 and CDR2 from the germline V gene are MNHNS and SASEGT. CDR3 size: 14 residues. The CDR3 DNA sequence: TGTGCCAGCAGTGAACCGGGAAAAACCGGGGAGCTGTTTTTT. It is translated as CASSEPGKTGELFF.

The rearrangement uses TRBV28 and TRBJ1-2; the D is unclear. V lost 5 bases, J lost 0 bases, and 10 bases lay in between. Per germline, CDR1 MDHEN and CDR2 SYDVKM. The CDR3 runs to 14 residues. CDR3 loop: CASSPRGANYGYTF. Written as DNA, the CDR3 is TGTGCCAGCAGTCCCCGGGGAGCTAACTATGGCTACACCTTC.